What follows are 9 T cell receptor beta chains derived from one specimen sequenced in a study of OX40 agonist ivuxolimab in advanced cancers. Only in-frame clones appear in the TCRdb table, and some are missing; sequencing was by immunoSEQ multiplex PCR. Of about 30,000 clones detected, approximately 85% appear once; the ten largest clones hold roughly 25%. This material consisted of CD4+ or CD8+ T cells sorted from blood, taken in a trial of the OX40 agonist ivuxolimab. The receptors were gathered from an adult with an advanced solid tumor such as melanoma, head and neck, liver or kidney cancer.

This chain links TRBV13 with TRBJ2-7; 7 nucleotides line up with TRBD1. Trimming took 5 bases from V and 3 from J; bases not matched to a gene: 10. This CDR3 is built from 15 residues. Looked up from germline, CDR1 is PRHDT and CDR2 is FYEKMQ (reference sequence). This CDR3 reads CASSPTGEKFYEQYF. The CDR3 bases are TGTGCCAGCAGCCCCACAGGGGAAAAGTTCTACGAGCAGTACTTC.

This clone was recorded once. The chain joins TRBV28 to TRBJ2-3, with D unclear. The CDR3 runs to 13 residues. The germline V gene has CDR1 MDHEN and CDR2 SYDVKM. Trimming removed 4 bases at V and 2 bases at J, with 7 bases between. The CDR3 is CASSSQVTDTQYF. The CDR3 nucleotides read TGTGCCAGCAGTTCGCAGGTCACAGATACGCAGTATTTT.

The J gene is TRBJ2-7, the V gene TRBV19, with 8 bases identical to TRBD2. Losses at the gene ends were 6 bases for V and 2 bases for J; bases not matched to a gene: 6. The CDR3 sequence is 14 residues long. Germline assignment: CDR1 LNHDA and CDR2 SQIVND (reference sequence). The CDR3 reads CASRITSGTYEQYF. CDR3 bases: TGTGCCAGTAGGATTACTAGCGGTACCTACGAGCAGTACTTC.

The V and J genes are TRBV4-1 and TRBJ2-7; D gene uncertain. Trimming left V 0 bases short and J 3 bases short, with 15 bases between. CDR1 MGHRA and CDR2 YSYEKL come from the germline V gene. The CDR3 runs to 16 residues. CDR3: CASSQDPFEANYEQYF. The CDR3 bases are TGCGCCAGCAGCCAAGACCCTTTTGAAGCGAACTACGAGCAGTACTTC.

V gene TRBV5-8 combines with J gene TRBJ2-1; 11 nucleotides align to TRBD2. With 2 bases clipped from V and 7 bases from J, the junction kept 5 bases outside the gene matches. Looked up from germline, CDR1 is SGHTS and CDR2 is YDEGEE. CDR3 size: 15 residues. CDR3 DNA sequence: TGTGCCAGCAGCTTCACTAGCGGGAGTTGGAATGAGCAGTTCTTC. Translating gives CASSFTSGSWNEQFF.

This chain links TRBV9 with TRBJ2-7; D is possibly TRBD1 (5 bases). CDR1 and CDR2 (germline): SGDLS, YYNGEE. The CDR3 runs 14 residues. V shed 0 bases and J shed 2 bases, with 9 bases lying between them. The CDR3 sequence is CASSVDPGPYEQYF. The CDR3 region has the DNA TGTGCCAGCAGCGTAGACCCAGGGCCCTACGAGCAGTACTTC.

V and J are TRBV4-1 and TRBJ1-5, with 7 bases fitting TRBD1. V lost 1 base, J lost 1 base, and 1 base stayed unmatched. CDR1 is MGHRA, CDR2 YSYEKL, per germline. The length of the CDR3 is 15 residues. CDR3 coding DNA: TGCGCCAGCAGCCAAGGACAGGGAAGCAATCAGCCCCAGCATTTT. Its protein is CASSQGQGSNQPQHF.

This sequence joins TRBV13 and TRBJ2-3; 10 nucleotides align to TRBD1. Germline V gene sequence: CDR1 PRHDT, CDR2 FYEKMQ (reference sequence). After removal of 3 bases from V and 8 bases from J, the junction contained 8 bases not matched to a gene. CDR3 length: 15 residues. CDR3 sequence (DNA): TGTGCCAGCAGCTTGTCGCGGGACAGGGGAGTTACGCAGTATTTT. Protein sequence: CASSLSRDRGVTQYF.

The chain is built from TRBV28 and TRBJ2-5, with D maybe TRBD2 (5 bases). The J call may be incorrect, as the DNA end agrees better with TRBJ2-7. Germline V gene sequence: CDR1 MDHEN, CDR2 SYDVKM. The CDR3 length is 15 residues. The CDR3 sequence: CASRGLGRNSYEQYF. The CDR3 DNA sequence: TGTGCCAGCAGGGGATTGGGGAGAAATTCCTACGAGCAGTACTTC.